This is a list of T cell receptor beta chains from one sample in a study of control samples from healthy donors and cancer patients. Here immunoSEQ multiplex PCR was the method, and the copy in TCRdb shows in-frame clones only, minus some. The table has about 130,000 clones, about 93% seen once. Sample: blood. These receptors came from a man in his forties in good health. Both conserved end residues are part of each CDR3. Each record gives: V gene, clone size, J gene, D gene, CDR3 protein, CDR3 DNA. A D gene is named only where the DNA matches it firmly. The size of a clone is reported for some rows only, either as once, few or many, or as a class for expanded clones.

v_gene: TRBV19
abundance: NA
j_gene: TRBJ1-2
d_gene: NA
CDR3aa: CASKPGQLYGYTF
CDR3nt: TGTGCCTCGAAACCCGGACAACTCTATGGCTACACCTTC

v_gene: TRBV19
abundance: NA
j_gene: TRBJ1-3
d_gene: NA
CDR3aa: CASSATGSGNTIYF
CDR3nt: TGTGCCAGTAGTGCTACAGGGTCCGGAAACACCATATATTTT

v_gene: TRBV5-6
abundance: NA
j_gene: TRBJ2-7
d_gene: TRBD2
CDR3aa: CASSLGGGLSEQYF
CDR3nt: TGTGCCAGCAGCCTCGGGGGGGGCCTCTCCGAGCAGTACTTC

v_gene: TRBV19
abundance: NA
j_gene: TRBJ1-4
d_gene: TRBD1
CDR3aa: CASSNRGSNEKLFF
CDR3nt: TGTGCCAGTAGTAACAGGGGTTCAAATGAAAAACTGTTTTTT

v_gene: TRBV5-1
abundance: NA
j_gene: TRBJ2-5
d_gene: NA
CDR3aa: CASSLRSSVQETQYF
CDR3nt: TGCGCCAGCAGCTTGAGGTCTAGCGTTCAAGAGACCCAGTACTTC

v_gene: TRBV18
abundance: NA
j_gene: TRBJ2-7
d_gene: NA
CDR3aa: CASSPNQGNYEQYF
CDR3nt: TGTGCCAGCTCACCAAATCAGGGTAACTACGAGCAGTACTTC

v_gene: TRBV29-1
abundance: NA
j_gene: TRBJ1-1
d_gene: NA
CDR3aa: CSKRSMGIEAFF
CDR3nt: TGCAGCAAGAGAAGTATGGGAATTGAAGCTTTCTTT

v_gene: TRBV5-6
abundance: NA
j_gene: TRBJ1-2
d_gene: NA
CDR3aa: CASGAREGYTF
CDR3nt: TGTGCCAGCGGAGCGAGGGAAGGCTACACCTTC

v_gene: TRBV6-6
abundance: NA
j_gene: TRBJ1-1
d_gene: NA
CDR3aa: CASMRATNTEAFF
CDR3nt: TGTGCCAGCATGAGAGCAACGAACACTGAAGCTTTCTTT

v_gene: TRBV3-1/TRBV3-2
abundance: NA
j_gene: TRBJ2-5
d_gene: TRBD2
CDR3aa: CASSKFLAGGTQETQYF
CDR3nt: TGTGCCAGCAGCAAGTTTTTAGCGGGGGGGACCCAAGAGACCCAGTACTTC

v_gene: TRBV18
abundance: once
j_gene: TRBJ1-4
d_gene: NA
CDR3aa: CASSPMAGRTEKLFF
CDR3nt: TGTGCCAGCTCACCGATGGCAGGGCGAACTGAAAAACTGTTTTTT

v_gene: TRBV5-4
abundance: once
j_gene: TRBJ1-1
d_gene: NA
CDR3aa: CASSGGLGGRTEAFF
CDR3nt: TGTGCCAGCAGCGGCGGGTTGGGGGGACGCACTGAAGCTTTCTTT

v_gene: TRBV27
abundance: NA
j_gene: TRBJ2-3
d_gene: TRBD2
CDR3aa: CASSLTSGGPGTQYF
CDR3nt: TGTGCCAGCAGTTTAACTAGCGGGGGCCCCGGAACGCAGTATTTT

v_gene: TRBV2
abundance: NA
j_gene: TRBJ2-3
d_gene: TRBD1
CDR3aa: CATHDRGDTQYF
CDR3nt: TGTGCCACCCATGACAGGGGCGATACGCAGTATTTT

v_gene: TRBV7-9
abundance: few
j_gene: TRBJ1-1
d_gene: NA
CDR3aa: CASSLGPLDVSFF
CDR3nt: TGTGCCAGCAGCTTAGGCCCTCTCGACGTATCTTTCTTT

v_gene: TRBV6-6
abundance: NA
j_gene: TRBJ1-1
d_gene: NA
CDR3aa: CASSLMNTEAFF
CDR3nt: TGTGCCAGCAGTTTAATGAACACTGAAGCTTTCTTT

v_gene: TRBV6-1
abundance: NA
j_gene: TRBJ1-6
d_gene: NA
CDR3aa: CASSDRDDNSPLHF
CDR3nt: TGTGCCAGCAGTGACAGGGATGATAATTCACCCCTCCACTTT

v_gene: TRBV6-5
abundance: NA
j_gene: TRBJ2-5
d_gene: NA
CDR3aa: CASSRQEETQYF
CDR3nt: TGTGCCAGCAGCCGACAGGAAGAGACCCAGTACTTC

v_gene: TRBV27
abundance: NA
j_gene: TRBJ2-4
d_gene: NA
CDR3aa: CASSFDIGGIQYF
CDR3nt: TGTGCCAGCAGTTTCGATATCGGCGGCATTCAGTACTTC

v_gene: TRBV5-1
abundance: NA
j_gene: TRBJ2-2
d_gene: TRBD2
CDR3aa: CASSPLAGTNTGELFF
CDR3nt: TGCGCCAGCAGCCCCTTAGCGGGGACGAACACCGGGGAGCTGTTTTTT

v_gene: TRBV27
abundance: NA
j_gene: TRBJ2-7
d_gene: TRBD1
CDR3aa: CASSSGQEAGEQYF
CDR3nt: TGTGCCAGCAGTTCGGGACAGGAGGCGGGGGAGCAGTACTTC

v_gene: TRBV11-2
abundance: NA
j_gene: TRBJ2-7
d_gene: TRBD2
CDR3aa: CASSFPGGEQYF
CDR3nt: TGTGCCAGCAGCTTCCCGGGGGGGGAGCAGTACTTC

v_gene: TRBV9
abundance: NA
j_gene: TRBJ2-3
d_gene: NA
CDR3aa: CASSAVSTDTQYF
CDR3nt: TGTGCCAGCAGCGCTGTGTCCACAGATACGCAGTATTTT

v_gene: TRBV19
abundance: NA
j_gene: TRBJ2-7
d_gene: NA
CDR3aa: CASSIRAGVYEQYF
CDR3nt: TGTGCCAGTAGTATTAGGGCTGGTGTCTACGAGCAGTACTTC

v_gene: TRBV29-1
abundance: NA
j_gene: TRBJ1-3
d_gene: NA
CDR3aa: CSAAGRGAGGNTIYF
CDR3nt: TGCAGCGCGGCGGGGAGGGGGGCTGGCGGAAACACCATATATTTT

v_gene: TRBV10-3
abundance: NA
j_gene: TRBJ2-3
d_gene: NA
CDR3aa: CAISGGEFTDTQYF
CDR3nt: TGTGCCATCAGTGGCGGGGAATTCACAGATACGCAGTATTTT

v_gene: TRBV27
abundance: NA
j_gene: TRBJ1-5
d_gene: TRBD1
CDR3aa: CASSSRQGPRPQHF
CDR3nt: TGTGCCAGCAGTTCCAGACAGGGGCCTCGGCCCCAGCATTTT

v_gene: TRBV4-1
abundance: NA
j_gene: TRBJ2-1
d_gene: NA
CDR3aa: CASSQERLNTGNEQFF
CDR3nt: TGCGCCAGCAGCCAAGAACGGCTTAATACTGGCAATGAGCAGTTCTTC

v_gene: TRBV7-2
abundance: NA
j_gene: TRBJ1-1
d_gene: NA
CDR3aa: CASSLMVGYTEAFF
CDR3nt: TGTGCCAGCAGCTTAATGGTGGGATACACTGAAGCTTTCTTT

v_gene: TRBV6-5
abundance: once
j_gene: TRBJ1-1
d_gene: NA
CDR3aa: CASVTEGTEAFF
CDR3nt: TGTGCCAGCGTCACTGAAGGAACTGAAGCTTTCTTT

v_gene: TRBV6-1
abundance: NA
j_gene: TRBJ2-7
d_gene: TRBD2
CDR3aa: CASSEGLAGGYEQYF
CDR3nt: TGTGCCAGCAGTGAGGGACTAGCGGGGGGTTACGAGCAGTACTTC

v_gene: TRBV7-3
abundance: NA
j_gene: TRBJ2-2
d_gene: NA
CDR3aa: CASSLLGFANTGELFF
CDR3nt: TGTGCCAGCAGCTTATTGGGGTTCGCGAACACCGGGGAGCTGTTTTTT

v_gene: TRBV15
abundance: NA
j_gene: TRBJ1-6
d_gene: TRBD1
CDR3aa: CATGQGASSYNSPLHF
CDR3nt: TGTGCCACCGGTCAGGGGGCGAGCTCCTATAATTCACCCCTCCACTTT

v_gene: TRBV5-4
abundance: NA
j_gene: TRBJ2-3
d_gene: NA
CDR3aa: CASSLGQGRTDTQYF
CDR3nt: TGTGCCAGCAGCTTGGGGCAGGGGAGGACAGATACGCAGTATTTT

v_gene: TRBV28
abundance: NA
j_gene: TRBJ1-6
d_gene: TRBD1
CDR3aa: CASARDRGFSPLHF
CDR3nt: TGTGCCAGCGCCCGGGACAGGGGTTTTTCACCCCTCCACTTT

v_gene: TRBV6-2/TRBV6-3
abundance: NA
j_gene: TRBJ1-3
d_gene: NA
CDR3aa: CASSYVGGTGNTIYF
CDR3nt: TGTGCCAGCAGTTACGTGGGAGGGACTGGAAACACCATATATTTT

v_gene: TRBV9
abundance: NA
j_gene: TRBJ2-2
d_gene: NA
CDR3aa: CASSLEGTGELFF
CDR3nt: TGTGCCAGCAGTCTAGAGGGGACCGGGGAGCTGTTTTTT

v_gene: TRBV11-3
abundance: NA
j_gene: TRBJ2-1
d_gene: NA
CDR3aa: CASSLGLDLGNEQFF
CDR3nt: TGTGCCAGCAGCTTAGGACTAGATCTCGGCAATGAGCAGTTCTTC

v_gene: TRBV14
abundance: NA
j_gene: TRBJ2-7
d_gene: NA
CDR3aa: CASSHASYEQYF
CDR3nt: TGTGCCAGCAGCCACGCCTCCTACGAGCAGTACTTC

v_gene: TRBV5-1
abundance: NA
j_gene: TRBJ2-3
d_gene: NA
CDR3aa: CASSLEGDTFTDTQYF
CDR3nt: TGCGCCAGCAGCTTGGAGGGCGACACCTTCACAGATACGCAGTATTTT

v_gene: TRBV19
abundance: NA
j_gene: TRBJ1-2
d_gene: NA
CDR3aa: CAGFRDLYGYTF
CDR3nt: TGTGCCGGGTTTCGGGACCTCTATGGCTACACCTTC

v_gene: TRBV5-1
abundance: NA
j_gene: TRBJ2-1
d_gene: NA
CDR3aa: CASSLVGGASYNEQFF
CDR3nt: TGCGCCAGCAGCTTGGTAGGGGGGGCCTCCTACAATGAGCAGTTCTTC